This record covers a single T cell receptor (beta chain). The data are from a study of T cells after yellow fever vaccination. Germline CDR1 SGHRS, CDR2 YFSETQ. The V gene end was trimmed by 4 bases and the J gene end by 1 base; junction bases not matched to a gene: 5. CDR3 length equals 15 residues. TCRdb passed the 5' RACE reads through MiXCR, listing each CDR3 protein once. In the table there are around 610,000 distinct CDR3 sequences, roughly 14% of which are singletons. The source is a man younger than 45 who received the YFV17D yellow fever vaccine. The V and J genes are TRBV5-1 and TRBJ2-5; 9 bases are shared with TRBD1. Specimen: PBMCs, collected on the day of the yellow fever booster vaccination. CDR3 sequence (DNA): TGCGCCAGCAGCATCGGGACAGGGTCCCAAGAGACCCAGTACTTC. Its protein is CASSIGTGSQETQYF.